The 5 T cell receptor beta chains in this list originate from one sample, sequenced in a study of blood T cell repertoires in COVID-19 (TCRdb year 2020). Receptor amplification or capture employed the immunoSEQ multiplex PCR assay. Not all clones reach the TCRdb copy of this immuneACCESS table, which keeps in-frame sequences only. Checked studies attribute under half of the gap to unresolved V genes and leave the rest unexplained. The sample table shows about 87,000 clones, and around 86% are seen once. About 5% of the sample is held by the ten biggest clonotypes. Source material: peripheral blood. The receptors here all came from a woman of 80 years or more with acute or convalescent COVID-19.

The chain carries TRBV2 and TRBJ1-4; TRBD1 might be the D (5 bases). V lost 8 bases and J 4 bases, leaving 11 bases between the germline ends. The CDR3 is 13 residues long. Looked up from germline, CDR1 is SNHLY and CDR2 is FYNNEI. CDR3 sequence: CASQAGLNEKLFF. CDR3 nucleotide sequence: TGTGCCAGCCAGGCGGGGCTTAATGAAAAACTGTTTTTT.

V is TRBV24-1 and J is TRBJ1-5, with 7 bases fitting TRBD1. Trimming removed 6 bases from V and 4 bases from J; junction bases left unmatched: 8. The CDR3 totals 15 residues. Germline V gene lookup returns CDR1 KGHDR and CDR2 SFDVKD. The CDR3 loop is CATSPGTADNQPQHF. In DNA form, the CDR3 reads TGTGCCACCAGTCCCGGGACAGCCGATAATCAGCCCCAGCATTTT.

The CDR3 protein is CSVGGSTDTQYF. The CDR3 bases are TGCAGCGTCGGCGGGAGCACAGATACGCAGTATTTT. The rearrangement links TRBV29-1 to TRBJ2-3; D possibly corresponds to TRBD2 (5 bases). V lost 6 bases to trimming and J lost 0 bases, with 7 bases between them. Per germline, CDR1 SQVTM and CDR2 ANQGSEA. The CDR3 runs to 12 residues.

This clone was recorded once. The chain joins TRBV18 to TRBJ2-7; unclear D gene. The germline V and J ends were trimmed by 6 bases and 5 bases, with 14 bases remaining between them. The germline V gene encodes CDR1 KGHSH and CDR2 LQKENI. The CDR3 is 13 amino acids. CDR3 in DNA: TGTGCCAGCTCTCCCGTACGAGTCCACGAGCAGTACTTC. Amino acid sequence: CASSPVRVHEQYF.

This chain links TRBV3-1 (or the pseudogene TRBV3-2) with TRBJ1-1, with a possible D match to TRBD1 (6 bases). CDR1 is LGHDT and CDR2 is YNNKEL in the germline V gene (reference sequence). Between the trimmed V and J ends, which lost 2 bases and 3 bases, there was a span of 13 bases. The CDR3 is 15 residues long. Written as DNA, the CDR3 is TGTGCCAGCAGCCAACGGGCAGGGGCAGACACTGAAGCTTTCTTT. Protein sequence: CASSQRAGADTEAFF.